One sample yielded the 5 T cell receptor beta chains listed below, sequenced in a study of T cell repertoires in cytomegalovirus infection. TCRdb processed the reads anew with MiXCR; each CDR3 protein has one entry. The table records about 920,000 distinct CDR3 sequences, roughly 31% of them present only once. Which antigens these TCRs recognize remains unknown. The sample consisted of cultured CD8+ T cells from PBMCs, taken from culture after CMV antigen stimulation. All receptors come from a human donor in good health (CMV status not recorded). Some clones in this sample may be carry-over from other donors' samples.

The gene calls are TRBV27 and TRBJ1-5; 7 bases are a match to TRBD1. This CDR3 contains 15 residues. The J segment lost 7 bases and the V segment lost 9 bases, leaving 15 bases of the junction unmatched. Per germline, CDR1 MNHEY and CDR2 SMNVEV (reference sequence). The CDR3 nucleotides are TGTGCCAGTAGTCTCGGGACAGATGGGGGCCAGCCCCAGCATTTT. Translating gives CASSLGTDGGQPQHF.

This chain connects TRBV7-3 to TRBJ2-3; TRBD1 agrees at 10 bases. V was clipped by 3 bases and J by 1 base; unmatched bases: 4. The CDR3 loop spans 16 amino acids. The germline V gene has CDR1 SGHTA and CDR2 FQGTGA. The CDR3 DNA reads TGTGCCAGCAGCTTGGACAGGGGGTTGGGCACAGATACGCAGTATTTT. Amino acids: CASSLDRGLGTDTQYF.

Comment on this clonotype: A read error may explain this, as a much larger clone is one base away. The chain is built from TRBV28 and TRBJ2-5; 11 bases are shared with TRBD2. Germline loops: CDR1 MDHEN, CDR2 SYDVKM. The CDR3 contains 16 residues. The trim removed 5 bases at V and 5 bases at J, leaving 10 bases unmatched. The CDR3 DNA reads TGTGCCAGCAGTGTACTTTTAGCGGGGGGGAAGGAGACCCAGTACTTC. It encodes CASSVLLAGGKETQYF.

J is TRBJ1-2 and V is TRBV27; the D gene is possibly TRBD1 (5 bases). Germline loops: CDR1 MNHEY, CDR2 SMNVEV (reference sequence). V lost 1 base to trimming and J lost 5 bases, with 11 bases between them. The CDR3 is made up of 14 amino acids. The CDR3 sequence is CASSLYGAKYGYTF. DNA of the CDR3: TGTGCCAGCAGTTTATACGGGGCCAAGTATGGCTACACCTTC.

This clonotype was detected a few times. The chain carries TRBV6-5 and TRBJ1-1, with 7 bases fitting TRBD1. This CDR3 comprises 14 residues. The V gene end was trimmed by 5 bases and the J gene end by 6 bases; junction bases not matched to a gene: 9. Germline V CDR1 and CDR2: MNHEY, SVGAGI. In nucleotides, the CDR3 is TGTGCCAGCAGTGACTACAGGGGTTCGTCTGAAGCTTTCTTT. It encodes CASSDYRGSSEAFF.